The 15 T cell receptor beta chains given below trace back to one sample, sequenced in a study of T cell responses to AZD1222 COVID-19 vaccine. Sequencing was performed with immunoSEQ multiplex PCR; in TCRdb, only in-frame clones are kept and a portion is missing. The sample contains 150,000 or so clones, 90% of which appear only once. The input for sequencing was peripheral blood, taken on day 0 of AZD1222 vaccination. These receptors were obtained from an adult in good health.

The V call is TRBV10-3, the J call TRBJ1-2, with 7 bases that match TRBD1. The CDR3 runs to 13 residues. Germline lookup yields CDR1 ENHRY and CDR2 SYGVKD. The V and J ends lost 5 bases and 7 bases, in that order; junction bases with no gene match: 7. CDR3 DNA: TGTGCCATCAGTACCCGACAGGGAGGTGGCTACACCTTC. Translation: CAISTRQGGGYTF.

V usage is TRBV29-1 and J usage is TRBJ2-1; 12 bases line up with TRBD2. V shed 2 bases, J shed 16 bases, and the junction held 12 bases outside the gene matches. Germline CDR1 and CDR2: SQVTM and ANQGSEA. This CDR3 spans 14 amino acids. The CDR3 sequence: CSVELASGRALLFF. The CDR3 DNA is TGCAGCGTTGAATTGGCTAGCGGGAGGGCCTTACTATTCTTC.

This clone appeared once. The CDR3 region has the DNA TGTGCCAGCGCTCCACCCCTTCCCGGGACTAGCTTCCACGAGCAGTACTTC. Its translation: CASAPPLPGTSFHEQYF. The gene calls are TRBV28 and TRBJ2-7; 9 nucleotides match TRBD2. This CDR3 region has 17 residues. Trimming removed 8 bases from V and 5 bases from J; junction bases left unmatched: 19. Germline CDR1 and CDR2: MDHEN and SYDVKM.

This chain joins TRBV7-2 and TRBJ2-1; TRBD1 matches 7 bases. The V gene end was trimmed by 2 bases and the J gene end by 4 bases; junction bases not matched to a gene: 5. Germline values: CDR1 SGHTA, CDR2 FQGNSA. The CDR3 sequence is 15 residues long. CDR3 bases: TGTGCCAGCAGCTTAAAGGGGGCAGGGTACAATGAGCAGTTCTTC. This codes for CASSLKGAGYNEQFF.

The V and J genes are TRBV6-5 and TRBJ1-5, with D possibly TRBD1 on 5 matching bases. Deletions cut 0 bases from V and 9 bases from J, with 15 bases between. Germline V gene lookup returns CDR1 MNHEY and CDR2 SVGAGI. This CDR3 has 15 amino acids. The CDR3: CASSYSRDGGSPQHF. CDR3 DNA sequence: TGTGCCAGCAGTTACTCGAGAGATGGGGGGTCGCCCCAGCATTTT.

This chain links TRBV9 with TRBJ2-3; 8 bases map to TRBD2. The CDR3 spans 14 residues. V trimming: 6 bases; J trimming: 0 bases; junction bases outside the gene matches: 3. Germline V gene lookup returns CDR1 SGDLS and CDR2 YYNGEE. The CDR3 DNA reads as TGTGCCAGCAAACGGGAGGGGAGCACAGATACGCAGTATTTT. It translates to CASKREGSTDTQYF.

The gene calls are TRBV20-1 and TRBJ2-1; D may be TRBD1 (6 bases). CDR1 is DFQATT, CDR2 SNEGSKA, per germline (reference sequence). The CDR3 covers 14 residues. V lost 3 bases to trimming and J lost 1 base, with 10 bases between them. CDR3: CSASRTDSYNEQFF. The DNA of the CDR3 is TGCAGTGCTAGTCGGACAGATTCCTACAATGAGCAGTTCTTC.

The chain carries TRBV30 and TRBJ2-3, with TRBD1 as a possible D gene (6 bases). The CDR3 extends over 12 amino acids. CDR1 GTSNPN and CDR2 SVGIG come from the germline V gene (reference sequence). V lost 5 bases and J lost 6, with 12 bases in between. CDR3 sequence reads: CAWERGSDTQYF. The CDR3 DNA reads TGTGCCTGGGAAAGGGGGTCCGATACGCAGTATTTT.

V usage is TRBV24-1 and J usage is TRBJ2-7; TRBD1 matches 8 bases. The V gene's germline CDR1 is KGHDR and CDR2 SFDVKD. This CDR3 region has 13 residues. V was pared by 4 bases and J by 6 bases, with 4 bases of the junction left unmatched. The CDR3 reads CATSDPGQGEQYF. CDR3 bases: TGTGCCACCAGTGACCCAGGACAGGGCGAGCAGTACTTC.

This clone was found once. This same CDR3 is encoded by further DNA sequences in the sample. V gene TRBV5-1 combines with J gene TRBJ2-7; TRBD1 matches 7 bases. Germline V gives CDR1 SGHRS, CDR2 YFSETQ. The CDR3 is made up of 14 amino acids. V was clipped by 4 bases and J by 2 bases; unmatched bases: 6. The CDR3 sequence is CASSLDRATYEQYF. The CDR3 nucleotides read TGCGCCAGCAGCCTCGACAGGGCTACCTACGAGCAGTACTTC. The full variable domain, in which reference TRBV5-1 and TRBJ2-7 provide the parts outside the CDR3, is KAGVTQTPRYLIKTRGQQVTLSCSPISGHRSVSWYQQTPGQGLQFLFEYFSETQRNKGNFPGRFSGRQFSNSRSEMNVSTLELGDSALYLCASSLDRATYEQYFGPGTRLTVT.

The V call is TRBV5-8, the J call TRBJ2-7; a weak D match, TRBD2 (5 bases). The germline V gene has CDR1 SGHTS and CDR2 YDEGEE. This CDR3 is 15 amino acids long. Trimming removed 4 bases at V and 3 bases at J, with 17 bases between. The CDR3 region has the DNA TGTGCCAGCAGCCTCGAGGGCATAGGGTTCTACGAGCAGTACTTC. This translates into CASSLEGIGFYEQYF. The full variable domain, in which reference TRBV5-8 and TRBJ2-7 provide the parts outside the CDR3, is EAGVTQSPTHLIKTRGQQATLRCSPISGHTSVYWYQQALGLGLQFLLWYDEGEERNRGNFPPRFSGRQFPNYSSELNVNALELEDSALYLCASSLEGIGFYEQYFGPGTRLTVT.

This sequence joins TRBV6-5 and TRBJ2-7, with D hard to call. V lost 6 bases, J lost 2 bases, and 14 bases lay in between. This CDR3 has 14 amino acids. Germline CDR1 MNHEY, CDR2 SVGAGI. Written as DNA, the CDR3 is TGTGCCAGCAGCTCGAATTATAGGGCCTACGAGCAGTACTTC. It specifies CASSSNYRAYEQYF.

The rearrangement joins TRBV29-1 to TRBJ1-1; unclear D gene. This CDR3 region has 11 residues. Germline V gene lookup returns CDR1 SQVTM and CDR2 ANQGSEA. Trimming took 7 bases from V and 5 from J, leaving 11 bases between them. The CDR3 DNA follows: TGCAGCGCTTGGACCGGGACTGAAGCTTTCTTT. Protein sequence: CSAWTGTEAFF.

V usage is TRBV4-3 and J usage is TRBJ1-4, with D unclear. V was trimmed by 0 bases and J by 1 base, leaving 12 bases between them. CDR3 length: 17 residues. The V gene's germline CDR1 is LGHNA and CDR2 YSLEER. The CDR3 bases are TGCGCCAGCAGCCAAGATGAACGGATGGGAACTAATGAAAAACTGTTTTTT. Translated, it gives CASSQDERMGTNEKLFF.

This clone was counted once. J is TRBJ2-1 and V is TRBV19, with D possibly matching TRBD1 (5 bases). The V end was cut by 5 bases, the J end by 5 bases, with 13 bases between. Germline loops: CDR1 LNHDA, CDR2 SQIVND (reference sequence). CDR3 size: 14 residues. CDR3 sequence (DNA): TGTGCCAGTAGTCTCCGACAGAGAGACAATGAGCAGTTCTTC. Encoded protein: CASSLRQRDNEQFF.